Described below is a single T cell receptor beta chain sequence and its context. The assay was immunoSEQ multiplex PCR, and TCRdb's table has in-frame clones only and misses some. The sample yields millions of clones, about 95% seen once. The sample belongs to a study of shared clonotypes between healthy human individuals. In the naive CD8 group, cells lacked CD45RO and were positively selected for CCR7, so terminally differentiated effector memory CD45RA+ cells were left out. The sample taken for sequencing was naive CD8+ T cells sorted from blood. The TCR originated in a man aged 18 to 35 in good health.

The CDR3 region has the DNA TGTGCCACCAGCAGAGATTCGATAGGAAACACCGGGGAGCTGTTTTTT. As protein: CATSRDSIGNTGELFF. V and J are TRBV15 and TRBJ2-2; D gene unclear. The V end lost 0 bases, the J end lost 2 bases, and 10 bases lay between the germline ends. This CDR3 spans 16 amino acids. CDR1 LNHNV and CDR2 YYDKDF come from the germline V gene (reference sequence).